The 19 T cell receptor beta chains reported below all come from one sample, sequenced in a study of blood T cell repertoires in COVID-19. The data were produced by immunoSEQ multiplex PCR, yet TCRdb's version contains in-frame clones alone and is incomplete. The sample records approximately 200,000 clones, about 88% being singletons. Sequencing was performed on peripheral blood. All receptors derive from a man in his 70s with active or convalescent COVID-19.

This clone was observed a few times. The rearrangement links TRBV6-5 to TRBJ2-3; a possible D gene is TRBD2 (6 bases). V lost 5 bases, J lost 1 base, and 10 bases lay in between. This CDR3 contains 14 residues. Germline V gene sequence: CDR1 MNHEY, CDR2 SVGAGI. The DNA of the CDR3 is TGTGCCAGCAGTACGGGACTCGGCACAGATACGCAGTATTTT. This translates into CASSTGLGTDTQYF.

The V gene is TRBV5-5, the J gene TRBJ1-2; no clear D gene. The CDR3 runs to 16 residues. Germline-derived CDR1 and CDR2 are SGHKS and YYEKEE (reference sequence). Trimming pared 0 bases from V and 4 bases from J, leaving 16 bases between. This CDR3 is CASSLAVGTRGYGYTF. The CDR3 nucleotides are TGTGCCAGCAGCTTGGCCGTTGGCACACGGGGCTATGGCTACACCTTC.

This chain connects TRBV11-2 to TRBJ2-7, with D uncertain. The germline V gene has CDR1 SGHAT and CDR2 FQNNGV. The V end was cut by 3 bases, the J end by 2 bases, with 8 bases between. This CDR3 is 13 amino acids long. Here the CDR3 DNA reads TGTGCCAGCAGCTTGAGAACAGCCTACGAGCAGTACTTC. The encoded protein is CASSLRTAYEQYF.

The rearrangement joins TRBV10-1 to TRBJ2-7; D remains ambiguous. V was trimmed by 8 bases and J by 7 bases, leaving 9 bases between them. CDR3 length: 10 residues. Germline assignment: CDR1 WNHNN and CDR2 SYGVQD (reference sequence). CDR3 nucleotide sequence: TGCGCCAGCGCAACTCGGGAGCAGTACTTC. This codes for CASATREQYF.

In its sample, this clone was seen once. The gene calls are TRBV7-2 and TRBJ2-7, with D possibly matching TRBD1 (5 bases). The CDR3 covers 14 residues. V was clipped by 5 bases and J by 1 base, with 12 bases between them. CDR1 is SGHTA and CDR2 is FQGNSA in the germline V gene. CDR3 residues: CASSPRQSSYEQYF. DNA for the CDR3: TGTGCCAGCAGCCCCCGACAGTCTTCCTACGAGCAGTACTTC. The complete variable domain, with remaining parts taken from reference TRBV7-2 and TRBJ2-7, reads GAGVSQSPSNKVTEKGKDVELRCDPISGHTALYWYRQSLGQGLEFLIYFQGNSAPDKSGLPSDRFSAERTGGSVSTLTIQRTQQEDSAVYLCASSPRQSSYEQYFGPGTRLTVT.

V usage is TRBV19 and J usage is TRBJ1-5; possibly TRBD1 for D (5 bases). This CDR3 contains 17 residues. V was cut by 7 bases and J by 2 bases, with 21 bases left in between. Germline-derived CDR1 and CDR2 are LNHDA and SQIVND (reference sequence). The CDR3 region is CASTPRVGVGGNQPQHF. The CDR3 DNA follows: TGTGCCAGTACCCCCAGGGTAGGGGTTGGAGGCAATCAGCCCCAGCATTTT.

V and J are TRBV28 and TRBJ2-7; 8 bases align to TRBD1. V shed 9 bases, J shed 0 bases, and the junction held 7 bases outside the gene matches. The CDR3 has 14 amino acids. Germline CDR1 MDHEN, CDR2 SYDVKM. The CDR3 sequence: CASAGGTFSYEQYF. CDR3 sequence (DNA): TGTGCCAGTGCAGGGGGCACCTTCTCCTACGAGCAGTACTTC.

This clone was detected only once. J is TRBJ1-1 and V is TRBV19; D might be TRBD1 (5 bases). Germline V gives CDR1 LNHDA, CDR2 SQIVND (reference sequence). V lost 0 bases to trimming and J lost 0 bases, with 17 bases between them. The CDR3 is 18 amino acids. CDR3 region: CASSIEAGNYPMNTEAFF. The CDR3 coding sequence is TGTGCCAGTAGTATAGAGGCAGGGAACTACCCTATGAACACTGAAGCTTTCTTT.

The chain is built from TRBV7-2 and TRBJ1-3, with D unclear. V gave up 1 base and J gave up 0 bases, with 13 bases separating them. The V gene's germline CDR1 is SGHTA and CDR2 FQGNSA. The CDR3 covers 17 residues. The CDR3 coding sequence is TGTGCCAGCAGCTTAGACCCATTAGTTATCTCTGGAAACACCATATATTTT. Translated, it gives CASSLDPLVISGNTIYF.

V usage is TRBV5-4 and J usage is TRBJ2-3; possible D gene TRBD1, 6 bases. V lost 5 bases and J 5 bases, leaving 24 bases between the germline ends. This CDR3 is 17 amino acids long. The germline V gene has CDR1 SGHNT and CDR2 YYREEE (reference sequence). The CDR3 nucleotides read TGTGCCAGCAGGCAGCCAATATCAGGGGATCTTAAAGATACGCAGTATTTT. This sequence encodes CASRQPISGDLKDTQYF.

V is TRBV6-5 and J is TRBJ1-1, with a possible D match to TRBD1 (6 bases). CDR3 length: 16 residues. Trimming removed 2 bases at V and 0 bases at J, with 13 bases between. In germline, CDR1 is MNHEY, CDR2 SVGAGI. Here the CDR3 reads CASSYRQGSLNTEAFF. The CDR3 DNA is TGTGCCAGCAGTTACAGGCAGGGGAGCTTGAACACTGAAGCTTTCTTT.

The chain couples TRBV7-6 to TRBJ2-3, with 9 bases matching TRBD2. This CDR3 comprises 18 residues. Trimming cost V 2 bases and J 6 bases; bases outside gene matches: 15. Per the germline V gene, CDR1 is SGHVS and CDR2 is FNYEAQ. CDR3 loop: CASSLSVSSGARRDTQYF. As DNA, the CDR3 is TGTGCCAGCAGCTTATCTGTCTCTAGCGGGGCCCGCCGGGATACGCAGTATTTT.

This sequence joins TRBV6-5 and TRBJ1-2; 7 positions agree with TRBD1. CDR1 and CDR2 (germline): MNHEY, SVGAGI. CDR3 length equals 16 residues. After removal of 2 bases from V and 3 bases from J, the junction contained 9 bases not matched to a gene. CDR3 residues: CASSYQRQGLYYGYTF. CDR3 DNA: TGTGCCAGCAGTTACCAAAGACAGGGCCTTTACTATGGCTACACCTTC.

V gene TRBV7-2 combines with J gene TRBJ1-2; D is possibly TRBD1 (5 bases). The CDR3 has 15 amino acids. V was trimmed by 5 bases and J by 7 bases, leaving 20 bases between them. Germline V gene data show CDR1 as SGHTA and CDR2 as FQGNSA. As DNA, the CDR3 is TGTGCCAGCAGCCCAACGGGACTCAGCGTGGGTGGCTACACCTTC. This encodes CASSPTGLSVGGYTF.

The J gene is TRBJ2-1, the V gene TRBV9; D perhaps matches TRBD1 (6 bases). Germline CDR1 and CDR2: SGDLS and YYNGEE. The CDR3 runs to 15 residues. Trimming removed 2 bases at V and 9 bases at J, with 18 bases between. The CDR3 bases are TGTGCCAGCAGCGTGGGGGACACCCCGGCCGGTGAGCAGTTCTTC. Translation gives CASSVGDTPAGEQFF.

The CDR3 region is CASSLMRDEQYF. The CDR3 coding sequence is TGTGCCAGCAGCTTAATGAGGGACGAGCAGTACTTC. V gene TRBV7-9 combines with J gene TRBJ2-7, with a possible D match to TRBD2 (5 bases). The germline V gene encodes CDR1 SEHNR and CDR2 FQNEAQ (reference sequence). With 2 bases removed from V and 5 bases from J, the gap between germline ends came to 7 bases. The CDR3 runs 12 residues.

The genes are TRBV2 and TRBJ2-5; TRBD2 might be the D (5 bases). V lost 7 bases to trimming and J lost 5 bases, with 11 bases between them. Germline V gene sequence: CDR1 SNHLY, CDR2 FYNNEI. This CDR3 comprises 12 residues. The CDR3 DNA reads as TGTGCCAGCACCCAAACGGGGGAGACCCAGTACTTC. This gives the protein CASTQTGETQYF.

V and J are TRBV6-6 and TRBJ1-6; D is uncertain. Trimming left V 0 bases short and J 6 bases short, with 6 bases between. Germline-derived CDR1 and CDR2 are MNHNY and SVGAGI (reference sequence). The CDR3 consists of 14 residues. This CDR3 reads CASSYSTSNSPLHF. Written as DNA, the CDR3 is TGTGCCAGCAGTTACTCGACAAGTAATTCACCCCTCCACTTT.

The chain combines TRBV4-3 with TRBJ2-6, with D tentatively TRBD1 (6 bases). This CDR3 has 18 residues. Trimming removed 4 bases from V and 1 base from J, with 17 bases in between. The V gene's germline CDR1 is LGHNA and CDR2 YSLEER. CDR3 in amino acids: CASSLGVRGRSGANVLTF. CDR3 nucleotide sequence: TGCGCCAGCAGCCTTGGGGTCAGGGGACGTTCTGGGGCCAACGTCCTGACTTTC.